What follows are 5 T cell receptor beta chains derived from one specimen sequenced in a study of preoperative IRX-2 immunotherapy in early breast cancer. Specified treatment: preoperative locoregional IRX-2 cytokine immunotherapy. Sequencing used immunoSEQ multiplex PCR; TCRdb keeps in-frame clones, though not all of them. The sample holds around 30,000 clones; 82% are singletons and the top ten take about 3.3%. The sample here was taken from a patient treated with IRX-2 immunotherapy. These receptors were taken from a human donor with breast cancer.

The V gene is TRBV6-8, the J gene TRBJ2-1, with a tentative D call TRBD2 (5 bases). CDR3 length equals 14 residues. Germline V gene lookup returns CDR1 MNHGY and CDR2 SAAAGT. V gave up 2 bases and J gave up 5 bases, with 10 bases separating them. The CDR3 reads CASSYGSGDNEQFF. The CDR3 region has the DNA TGTGCCAGCAGTTACGGGAGTGGGGACAATGAGCAGTTCTTC.

The chain uses TRBV18 and TRBJ1-5, with no clear D. Germline V gene data show CDR1 as KGHSH and CDR2 as LQKENI. V lost 2 bases and J 4 bases, leaving 9 bases between the germline ends. The CDR3 extends over 14 amino acids. The CDR3 loop is CASSPGLGNQPQHF. The CDR3 nucleotides are TGTGCCAGCTCACCAGGTCTTGGGAATCAGCCCCAGCATTTT.

The chain is built from TRBV7-6 and TRBJ1-5; perhaps TRBD1 as D (5 bases). The V end was cut by 6 bases, the J end by 3 bases, with 12 bases between. CDR3 length: 14 amino acids. CDR1 and CDR2 from the germline V gene are SGHVS and FNYEAQ. CDR3 nucleotide sequence: TGTGCCAGCAGGGGGACGTCCTCCAATCAGCCCCAGCATTTT. This codes for CASRGTSSNQPQHF. The whole variable domain, remainder taken from reference TRBV7-6 and TRBJ1-5, is GAGVSQSPRYKVTKRGQDVALRCDPISGHVSLYWYRQALGQGPEFLTYFNYEAQQDKSGLPNDRFSAERPEGSISTLTIQRTEQRDSAMYRCASRGTSSNQPQHFGDGTRLSIL.

The chain uses TRBV6-8 and TRBJ1-3; D is undetermined. The CDR3 is 12 amino acids. Trimming removed 7 bases at V and 4 bases at J, with 8 bases between. Germline V gene sequence: CDR1 MNHGY, CDR2 SAAAGT. CDR3 residues: CASMSQGNTIYF. DNA of the CDR3: TGTGCCAGCATGAGTCAAGGAAACACCATATATTTT.

The rearrangement joins TRBV7-2 to TRBJ1-2; D unresolved. V lost 4 bases to trimming and J lost 6 bases, with 12 bases between them. From germline, CDR1 is SGHTA and CDR2 FQGNSA. The CDR3 has 13 amino acids. The CDR3 bases are TGTGCCAGCAGCTCCCGCCCATCTCATGGCTACACCTTC. Translated, it gives CASSSRPSHGYTF. Full variable domain (remainder filled in from reference TRBV7-2 and TRBJ1-2): GAGVSQSPSNKVTEKGKDVELRCDPISGHTALYWYRQSLGQGLEFLIYFQGNSAPDKSGLPSDRFSAERTGGSVSTLTIQRTQQEDSAVYLCASSSRPSHGYTFGSGTRLTVV.